Each of the 8 T cell receptor beta chains below was sequenced from the same sample in a study of T cell responses to AZD1222 COVID-19 vaccine. The method was immunoSEQ multiplex PCR; TCRdb's version includes in-frame clones alone and lacks a portion of them. The profile shows more than 75,000 clones, around 88% of them singletons. Sequenced here: peripheral blood, sampled on day 0 of AZD1222 vaccination. These receptors were taken from an adult in good health.

V and J are TRBV4-3 and TRBJ1-4, with D maybe TRBD1 (5 bases). This CDR3 has 15 residues. Trimming shortened V by 2 bases and J by 4 bases, and 11 bases separated the two germline ends. Looked up from germline, CDR1 is LGHNA and CDR2 is YSLEER. In DNA, the CDR3 is TGCGCCAGCAGCCAATCGAGGACATTTAATGAAAAACTGTTTTTT. Protein: CASSQSRTFNEKLFF.

V and J are TRBV7-2 and TRBJ1-2; no definite D call. The CDR3 is made up of 14 amino acids. The germline V and J ends were trimmed by 0 bases and 7 bases, with 12 bases remaining between them. CDR1 and CDR2 (germline): SGHTA, FQGNSA. The CDR3 protein is CASSLARSFIGYTF. The CDR3 coding sequence is TGTGCCAGCAGCTTAGCGCGATCTTTCATTGGCTACACCTTC.

The chain recombines TRBV29-1 with TRBJ1-2; tentatively, D is TRBD1 (5 bases). The CDR3 runs to 13 residues. V dropped 5 bases and J dropped 5 bases, with 15 bases sitting between them. The germline gives CDR1 SQVTM, CDR2 ANQGSEA. CDR3 protein: CSVRAGLEYGYTF. CDR3 DNA: TGCAGCGTTCGGGCAGGGTTGGAGTATGGCTACACCTTC.

The chain couples TRBV7-2 to TRBJ1-4; D gene unclear. Germline V CDR1 and CDR2: SGHTA, FQGNSA. The V end lost 3 bases, the J end lost 4 bases, and 9 bases lay between the germline ends. The CDR3 loop spans 14 amino acids. CDR3 amino acids: CASSFRAFNEKLFF. The CDR3 DNA follows: TGTGCCAGCAGCTTCCGGGCCTTTAATGAAAAACTGTTTTTT.

The chain combines TRBV19 with TRBJ2-1; D is perhaps TRBD2 (6 bases). The CDR3 extends over 13 amino acids. Trimming shortened V by 9 bases and J by 3 bases, and 12 bases separated the two germline ends. Looked up from germline, CDR1 is LNHDA and CDR2 is SQIVND (reference sequence). Here the CDR3 reads CASRDSHYNEQFF. CDR3 nucleotides: TGTGCCAGCCGGGACTCCCACTACAATGAGCAGTTCTTC.

The V gene is TRBV5-1, the J gene TRBJ2-2; the D is unclear. Germline CDR1 reads SGHRS; CDR2 reads YFSETQ. Deletions cut 0 bases from V and 1 base from J, with 4 bases between. The CDR3 spans 14 residues. This CDR3 reads CASSLEGNTGELFF. The CDR3, as DNA: TGCGCCAGCAGCTTGGAGGGGAACACCGGGGAGCTGTTTTTT.

The chain joins TRBV5-1 to TRBJ2-5, with D perhaps assigned TRBD1 or TRBD2 (6 bases each). CDR1 is SGHRS, CDR2 YFSETQ, per germline. Trimming cost V 0 bases and J 4 bases, with 13 bases left between them. The CDR3 extends over 15 amino acids. In DNA form, the CDR3 reads TGCGCCAGCAGCTTGGTTGCGGGACACCGAGAGACCCAGTACTTC. Its protein is CASSLVAGHRETQYF.

This chain links TRBV7-9 with TRBJ1-1; D gene uncertain. Germline values: CDR1 SEHNR, CDR2 FQNEAQ (reference sequence). CDR3 length: 12 amino acids. V lost 7 bases to trimming and J lost 5 bases, with 11 bases between them. CDR3 in DNA: TGTGCCAGCACAGACGACCAAACTGAAGCTTTCTTT. Residues: CASTDDQTEAFF.